The 29 T cell receptor beta chains presented below share a single source sample, sequenced in a study of monozygotic twins with cystic fibrosis. TCRdb keeps only in-frame clones here, not all; method: immunoSEQ multiplex PCR. The top ten clones hold roughly 1.7% of a sample with around 33,000 clones, approximately 87% of them seen once. Sequenced material: blood. The receptor set was obtained from a girl aged 2-9 years with cystic fibrosis.

This clone occurred a few times. The chain combines TRBV9 with TRBJ2-1, with D perhaps TRBD2 (6 bases). The CDR3 extends over 18 amino acids. Germline CDR1 SGDLS, CDR2 YYNGEE. Trimming shortened V by 4 bases and J by 0 bases, and 20 bases separated the two germline ends. The CDR3 spells CASSPMSGGIGSYNEQFF. The CDR3 DNA sequence: TGTGCCAGCAGCCCCATGAGTGGAGGGATCGGCTCCTACAATGAGCAGTTCTTC.

This clone showed up just once. V and J are TRBV15 and TRBJ2-5; the match to TRBD1 covers 7 bases. J gave up 5 bases and V 3 bases, and 9 bases lay outside the gene matches. Germline V gene data show CDR1 as LNHNV and CDR2 as YYDKDF (reference sequence). The CDR3 covers 15 residues. The CDR3 nucleotides read TGTGCCACCAGCAGGAGGGACAGCCAAGGGGAGACCCAGTACTTC. Translating it yields CATSRRDSQGETQYF.

The chain carries TRBV5-1 and TRBJ2-7, with 9 bases aligning to TRBD1. V lost 3 bases to trimming and J lost 3 bases; unmatched junction nucleotides: 4. The CDR3 extends over 14 amino acids. Germline V lookup: CDR1 SGHRS, CDR2 YFSETQ. Here the CDR3 reads CASSSDRGIYEQYF. DNA of the CDR3: TGCGCCAGCAGCTCCGACAGGGGGATCTACGAGCAGTACTTC.

The rearrangement uses TRBV30 and TRBJ2-2, with a possible D match to TRBD2 (7 bases). With 4 bases removed from V and 2 bases from J, the gap between germline ends came to 11 bases. The V gene's germline CDR1 is GTSNPN and CDR2 SVGIG (reference sequence). The CDR3 length is 14 residues. The CDR3 protein is CAWMGGTNTGELFF. The DNA of the CDR3 is TGTGCCTGGATGGGGGGGACAAACACCGGGGAGCTGTTTTTT.

The chain recombines TRBV11-1 with TRBJ2-7, with 8 positions matching TRBD1. The CDR3 covers 14 residues. V shed 3 bases and J 2 bases; nucleotides not matched to a gene: 3. Germline V CDR1 and CDR2: SGHAT, FQDESV (reference sequence). The CDR3 nucleotides read TGTGCCAGCAGCTTTGACAGGGGCCCCTACGAGCAGTACTTC. Its protein product is CASSFDRGPYEQYF.

The rearrangement joins TRBV5-4 to TRBJ2-1; D may be TRBD2 (5 bases). Germline V gives CDR1 SGHNT, CDR2 YYREEE (reference sequence). Trimming cost V 4 bases and J 5 bases, with 16 bases left between them. This CDR3 has 15 residues. CDR3 bases: TGTGCCAGCAGCCTTGAGTCGGGGTGGGACAATGAGCAGTTCTTC. Its translation is CASSLESGWDNEQFF. The full variable domain, completed using reference TRBV5-4 and TRBJ2-1, is ETGVTQSPTHLIKTRGQQVTLRCSSQSGHNTVSWYQQALGQGPQFIFQYYREEENGRGNFPPRFSGLQFPNYSSELNVNALELDDSALYLCASSLESGWDNEQFFGPGTRLTVL.

This clone was detected only a few times. V and J are TRBV12-1 and TRBJ2-1; the D call of TRBD1 is as the table states it, not checked on the DNA. TRBV12-1 is reported as a pseudogene. The length of the CDR3 is 14 residues. CDR3 in DNA: TGTGCCAGCAGCTTTGCAAGGGGGCCGGGTGAGCAGTTCTTC. Translated, it gives CASSFARGPGEQFF.

This chain uses TRBV7-9 with TRBJ1-3; D not resolved. This CDR3 has 15 amino acids. V was shortened by 1 base and J by 3 bases, with 10 bases between the two germline ends. CDR1 is SEHNR and CDR2 is FQNEAQ in the germline V gene (reference sequence). The CDR3 DNA reads TGTGCCAGCAGCTTAGGGCAGCTTGATGGAAACACCATATATTTT. The encoded protein is CASSLGQLDGNTIYF. The variable domain in full, with the rest retrieved from reference TRBV7-9 and TRBJ1-3, is DTGVSQNPRHKITKRGQNVTFRCDPISEHNRLYWYRQTLGQGPEFLTYFQNEAQLEKSRLLSDRFSAERPKGSFSTLEIQRTEQGDSAMYLCASSLGQLDGNTIYFGEGSWLTVV.

The genes are TRBV30 and TRBJ1-1; 8 bases line up with TRBD1. The CDR3 contains 15 residues. V trimming: 1 base; J trimming: 5 bases; junction bases outside the gene matches: 9. Germline loops: CDR1 GTSNPN, CDR2 SVGIG (reference sequence). CDR3 amino acids: CAWSGQGRPGTEAFF. The CDR3 DNA reads as TGTGCCTGGAGTGGACAGGGGAGGCCGGGGACTGAAGCTTTCTTT.

The chain couples TRBV4-1 to TRBJ1-5; D perhaps matches TRBD1 (5 bases). Trimming pared 4 bases from V and 0 bases from J, leaving 22 bases between. This CDR3 comprises 19 residues. Germline lookup yields CDR1 MGHRA and CDR2 YSYEKL. Here the CDR3 DNA reads TGCGCCAGCAGCCCAAGTAGGGGAGGGACGACATTTAGCAATCAGCCCCAGCATTTT. Protein: CASSPSRGGTTFSNQPQHF.

This clone was found once. The rearrangement links TRBV7-9 to TRBJ1-1, with TRBD1 matching over 9 bases. The ends lost 4 bases at V and 0 bases at J; junction bases unmatched: 9. CDR1 and CDR2 (germline): SEHNR, FQNEAQ (reference sequence). The CDR3 extends over 17 amino acids. DNA of the CDR3: TGTGCCAGCAGCTCGATTGGGACAGGGCTGTTGAACACTGAAGCTTTCTTT. Translating it yields CASSSIGTGLLNTEAFF.

The gene calls are TRBV5-1 and TRBJ2-5; 9 bases are shared with TRBD2. The trim removed 4 bases at V and 2 bases at J, leaving 0 bases unmatched. The germline V gene has CDR1 SGHRS and CDR2 YFSETQ. This CDR3 region has 13 residues. CDR3 DNA sequence: TGCGCCAGCAGCGCGGGGGGGCAAGAGACCCAGTACTTC. The encoded protein is CASSAGGQETQYF. Supplemented by reference TRBV5-1 and TRBJ2-5, the full variable domain reads KAGVTQTPRYLIKTRGQQVTLSCSPISGHRSVSWYQQTPGQGLQFLFEYFSETQRNKGNFPGRFSGRQFSNSRSEMNVSTLELGDSALYLCASSAGGQETQYFGPGTRLLVL.

V and J are TRBV23-1 and TRBJ1-6; 7 bases line up with TRBD1. TRBV23-1 is designated an ORF whose function remains uncertain. V shed 0 bases and J 12 bases; nucleotides not matched to a gene: 17. This CDR3 contains 18 residues. The CDR3 DNA reads TGCGCCAGCAGTCAATCAGCCTACCGGGACAGCCTGCCGGTACCCCTCCACTTT. This translates into CASSQSAYRDSLPVPLHF.

The rearrangement links TRBV6-1 to TRBJ1-2, with D possibly TRBD1 on 6 matching bases. This CDR3 is 15 amino acids long. Germline-derived CDR1 and CDR2 are MNHNS and SASEGT. Trimming took 5 bases from V and 1 from J, leaving 14 bases between them. CDR3 residues: CASSPQGPLNYGYTF. The CDR3, as DNA: TGTGCCAGCAGTCCCCAGGGGCCGCTTAACTATGGCTACACCTTC.

The rearrangement joins TRBV5-6 to TRBJ2-6; maybe TRBD1 (5 bases). Germline V gives CDR1 SGHDT, CDR2 YYEEEE. The CDR3 length is 15 residues. Trimming stripped 4 bases from V and 0 bases from J, with 8 bases between. CDR3 loop: CASSTTVSGANVLTF. In DNA, the CDR3 is TGTGCCAGCAGCACGACAGTCTCTGGGGCCAACGTCCTGACTTTC.

CDR3 DNA sequence: TGTGCCAGCAGTTGGGACTACGTTGACTCTAGCACAGATACGCAGTATTTT. Protein: CASSWDYVDSSTDTQYF. V gene TRBV2 combines with J gene TRBJ2-3; 7 nucleotides line up with TRBD2. Trimming took 5 bases from V and 0 from J; bases not matched to a gene: 11. CDR1 SNHLY and CDR2 FYNNEI come from the germline V gene. The CDR3 has 17 residues.

The rearrangement joins TRBV5-6 to TRBJ1-2; 11 bases line up with TRBD1. V gave up 1 base and J gave up 2 bases; unmatched junction bases: 13. From germline, CDR1 is SGHDT and CDR2 YYEEEE. This CDR3 region has 19 residues. DNA for the CDR3: TGTGCCAGCAGCTTGCCTGGGCCGGGACAGGGGGTGTCAAACTATGGCTACACCTTC. It yields the protein CASSLPGPGQGVSNYGYTF.

This clone was detected only a few times. This sequence joins TRBV5-6 and TRBJ1-6, with D hard to call. Trimming stripped 0 bases from V and 6 bases from J, with 10 bases between. The CDR3 contains 15 residues. The V gene's germline CDR1 is SGHDT and CDR2 YYEEEE. CDR3 nucleotides: TGTGCCAGCAGCTTGGAACCTAGGTCTAATTCACCCCTCCACTTT. Protein: CASSLEPRSNSPLHF.

The CDR3 here is CASSLGGTRYGDTQYF. CDR3 nucleotides: TGTGCCAGCAGCTTGGGTGGGACAAGGTATGGCGATACGCAGTATTTT. This chain links TRBV5-6 with TRBJ2-3; tentatively, D is TRBD1 (6 bases). CDR3 length: 16 amino acids. CDR1 SGHDT and CDR2 YYEEEE come from the germline V gene. V was clipped by 0 bases and J by 6 bases, with 17 bases between them.

The chain is built from TRBV5-1 and TRBJ1-1, with D unclear. This CDR3 has 14 residues. Trimming removed 0 bases at V and 1 base at J, with 7 bases between. CDR1 is SGHRS and CDR2 is YFSETQ in the germline V gene. The CDR3: CASSLASWNTEAFF. The DNA for the CDR3 is TGCGCCAGCAGCTTGGCCTCGTGGAACACTGAAGCTTTCTTT.

The V and J genes are TRBV7-2 and TRBJ2-4, with a tentative D call TRBD1 (5 bases). This CDR3 has 14 amino acids. Trimming took 1 base from V and 1 from J, leaving 5 bases between them. The germline CDR1 and CDR2 sequences are SGHTA and FQGNSA. The chain's CDR3 is CASSLDRAKNIQYF. CDR3 nucleotides: TGTGCCAGCAGCTTAGACAGGGCCAAAAACATTCAGTACTTC.

This clone was picked up one time. The chain recombines TRBV6-6 with TRBJ1-1; D ambiguous. Germline V gene sequence: CDR1 MNHNY, CDR2 SVGAGI (reference sequence). The CDR3 contains 14 residues. The V end was cut by 6 bases, the J end by 1 base, with 12 bases between. The CDR3 reads CASSNSVGNTEAFF. Written as DNA, the CDR3 is TGTGCCAGCAGCAACTCGGTCGGGAACACTGAAGCTTTCTTT.

The rearrangement joins TRBV30 to TRBJ2-7; D perhaps matches TRBD2 (6 bases). Germline-derived CDR1 and CDR2 are GTSNPN and SVGIG (reference sequence). V lost 3 bases and J lost 7, with 19 bases in between. The CDR3 contains 14 residues. Here the CDR3 reads CAWREHGTAGEQYF. The CDR3 nucleotides are TGTGCCTGGAGGGAACACGGGACGGCGGGGGAGCAGTACTTC.

The V and J genes are TRBV10-3 and TRBJ2-7, with D perhaps assigned TRBD1 or TRBD2 (5 bases each). The V end lost 9 bases, the J end lost 1 base, and 10 bases lay between the germline ends. This CDR3 contains 12 residues. From germline, CDR1 is ENHRY and CDR2 SYGVKD. The CDR3 loop is CAMGRSSYEQYF. The CDR3 nucleotides read TGTGCCATGGGACGTAGTTCCTACGAGCAGTACTTC.

This clone was recorded once. The rearrangement uses TRBV5-1 and TRBJ2-5; D not certain. V was pared by 0 bases and J by 1 base, with 7 bases between. CDR1 and CDR2 (germline): SGHRS, YFSETQ. This CDR3 has 14 amino acids. In DNA form, the CDR3 reads TGCGCCAGCAGCTTGGGCTCTTCCCAAGAGACCCAGTACTTC. This codes for CASSLGSSQETQYF.

This clone was counted a few times. V is TRBV10-3 and J is TRBJ1-1; 7 bases line up with TRBD1. The CDR3 spans 15 residues. Per the germline V gene, CDR1 is ENHRY and CDR2 is SYGVKD. Trimming removed 6 bases from V and 1 base from J; junction bases left unmatched: 8. The chain's CDR3 is CAIRDRQGPNTEAFF. The CDR3 nucleotides read TGTGCCATCAGGGACCGACAGGGCCCGAACACTGAAGCTTTCTTT.

This chain links TRBV6-4 with TRBJ2-1, with 13 nucleotides matching TRBD2. The CDR3 sequence is 15 residues long. The V and J ends lost 2 bases and 6 bases, in that order; junction bases with no gene match: 1. Germline-derived CDR1 and CDR2 are MRHNA and SNTAGT. CDR3 DNA: TGTGCCAGCAGTGACACTAGCGGGGGGGCCAATGAGCAGTTCTTC. This codes for CASSDTSGGANEQFF.

The V gene is TRBV5-1, the J gene TRBJ2-7; D is perhaps TRBD1 (6 bases). The CDR3 has 14 residues. Trimming stripped 4 bases from V and 3 bases from J, with 14 bases between. Germline V gives CDR1 SGHRS, CDR2 YFSETQ. The CDR3 sequence: CASSPRGADYEQYF. The CDR3 bases are TGCGCCAGCAGCCCCAGGGGAGCAGACTACGAGCAGTACTTC.

This clone occurred a few times. This chain joins TRBV6-5 and TRBJ1-2, with 7 bases fitting TRBD1. This CDR3 region has 15 residues. Germline V CDR1 and CDR2: MNHEY, SVGAGI. The V segment lost 6 bases and the J segment 4 bases; nucleotides outside the gene matches: 11. CDR3 sequence reads: CASRLGETGPYGYTF. The CDR3, as DNA: TGTGCCAGCAGATTAGGCGAGACAGGGCCCTATGGCTACACCTTC.